Below, one T cell receptor (beta chain) is given with its context. The data originate from a study of Ad26.COV2.S vaccination and SARS-CoV-2 variants. Germline V gene lookup returns CDR1 MDHEN and CDR2 SYDVKM. The ends lost 5 bases at V and 6 bases at J; junction bases unmatched: 1. There are 13 residues in the CDR3. Libraries were prepared by immunoSEQ multiplex PCR; TCRdb keeps only in-frame clonotypes and omits some of them. Altogether 97,000 or so clones are present, 60% to 85% being singletons, with the ten largest covering around a sixth. Specimen: peripheral blood, collected after recovery from COVID-19. The rearrangement links TRBV28 to TRBJ1-6; the match to TRBD1 covers 7 bases. The source is a human donor who had recovered from COVID-19. The CDR3 DNA sequence: TGTGCCAGCAGTCGGGACAGTAATTCACCCCTCCACTTT. It translates to CASSRDSNSPLHF.